The clone carrying this TCR beta chain appeared many times. Its matching antigen is unknown. The data stem from a study of Graves' ophthalmopathy and Graves' hyperthyroidism. General study points: Blood was where most expanded thyroid clonotypes above 0.001 frequency also turned up.

V lost 2 bases, J lost 2 bases, and 10 bases lay in between. CDR1 and CDR2 (germline): SGHAT, FQNNGV. This CDR3 comprises 15 residues. The authors amplified TCR beta CDR3 regions from RNA transcripts. An opening RT-PCR round employed HTBI primers and preceded a second-round multiplex PCR. TCRdb re-called the multiplex PCR reads through MiXCR, storing one row per CDR3 protein. The data contain some 390,000 distinct CDR3 sequences, approximately 16% of them singletons. Sequences were obtained from peripheral blood. The TCR comes from a woman aged 18-29 years with Graves' ophthalmopathy. The chain has TRBV11-2 and TRBJ1-3; no clear D. The DNA for the CDR3 is TGTGCCAGCAGCTTATTACGAGTGGCTGGAAACACCATATATTTT. Translation: CASSLLRVAGNTIYF. Looking up the rest from reference TRBV11-2 and TRBJ1-3 gives the full variable domain: EAGVAQSPRYKIIEKRQSVAFWCNPISGHATLYWYQQILGQGPKLLIQFQNNGVVDDSQLPKDRFSAERLKGVDSTLKIQPAKLEDSAVYLCASSLLRVAGNTIYFGEGSWLTVV.